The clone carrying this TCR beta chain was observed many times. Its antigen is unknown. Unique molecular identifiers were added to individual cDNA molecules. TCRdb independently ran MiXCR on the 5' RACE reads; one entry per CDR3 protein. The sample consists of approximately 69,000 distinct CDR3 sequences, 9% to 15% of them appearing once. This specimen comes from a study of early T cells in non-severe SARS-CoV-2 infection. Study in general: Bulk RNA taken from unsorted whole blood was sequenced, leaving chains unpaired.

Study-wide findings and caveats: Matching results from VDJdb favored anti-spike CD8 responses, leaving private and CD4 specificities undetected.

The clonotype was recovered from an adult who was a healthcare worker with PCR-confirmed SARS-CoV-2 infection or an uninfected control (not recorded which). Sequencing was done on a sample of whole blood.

In DNA form, the CDR3 reads TGCAGTGCGCTAACATCTAGCGGGAGGGCCGGCACAGATACGCAGTATTTT. It yields the protein CSALTSSGRAGTDTQYF. J is TRBJ2-3 and V is TRBV20-1; TRBD2 matches at 12 bases. The CDR3 is 17 amino acids. Per the germline V gene, CDR1 is DFQATT and CDR2 is SNEGSKA (reference sequence). Unmatched junction bases numbered 11, after V lost 6 bases and J lost 1 base.